A single sample is the source of the 21 T cell receptor beta chains below, sequenced in a study of blood T cell repertoires in COVID-19. Profiling relied on immunoSEQ multiplex PCR, and the TCRdb table lists in-frame clones only, not all of them. The data contain some 250,000 clones, 85% to 90% of them singletons. Sequencing was done on a sample of PBMCs or T cells enriched from blood (not recorded which). The receptors were gathered from a young man who had recovered from COVID-19.

The chain combines TRBV7-9 with TRBJ2-5; 7 bases agree with TRBD1. Germline trimming cut 5 bases from V and 0 bases from J; bases unmatched to any gene: 6. CDR1 is SEHNR, CDR2 FQNEAQ, per germline (reference sequence). There are 15 residues in the CDR3. The CDR3 DNA reads as TGTGCCAGCAGCCCGGGGACAGCGTACCAAGAGACCCAGTACTTC. Translated: CASSPGTAYQETQYF.

The genes are TRBV7-9 and TRBJ1-4, with TRBD1 identical over 9 bases. Per germline, CDR1 SEHNR and CDR2 FQNEAQ (reference sequence). CDR3 size: 15 residues. The V and J ends lost 5 bases and 2 bases, in that order; junction bases with no gene match: 3. CDR3 bases: TGTGCCAGCAGCCCAGACAGGGGGACTAATGAAAAACTGTTTTTT. Protein product: CASSPDRGTNEKLFF. The full variable domain, rest sourced from reference TRBV7-9 and TRBJ1-4, is DTGVSQNPRHKITKRGQNVTFRCDPISEHNRLYWYRQTLGQGPEFLTYFQNEAQLEKSRLLSDRFSAERPKGSFSTLEIQRTEQGDSAMYLCASSPDRGTNEKLFFGSGTQLSVL.

The chain has TRBV5-4 and TRBJ1-1; D may be TRBD1 (6 bases). Trimming took off 0 bases at V and 1 base at J, with 10 bases between the two ends. The CDR3 has 15 residues. The germline CDR1 and CDR2 sequences are SGHNT and YYREEE (reference sequence). Here the CDR3 reads CASSLVGHSNTEAFF. CDR3 DNA sequence: TGTGCCAGCAGCTTGGTGGGACATTCGAACACTGAAGCTTTCTTT.

The chain is built from TRBV11-2 and TRBJ1-2; D possibly corresponds to TRBD1 (6 bases). V shed 1 base and J shed 4 bases, with 13 bases lying between them. This CDR3 spans 15 amino acids. The germline CDR1 and CDR2 sequences are SGHAT and FQNNGV. The CDR3 loop is CASSLAPQGTYGYTF. CDR3 nucleotides: TGTGCCAGCAGCTTAGCCCCACAGGGAACCTATGGCTACACCTTC.

The gene calls are TRBV7-8 and TRBJ2-2, with no clear D. The germline V and J ends were trimmed by 1 base and 5 bases, with 8 bases remaining between them. The CDR3 has 14 residues. CDR1 is SGHVS, CDR2 FQNEAQ, per germline. The CDR3 nucleotides are TGTGCCAGCAGCTTAGGGGCCCAGACCGGGGAGCTGTTTTTT. As protein: CASSLGAQTGELFF.

The chain links TRBV30 to TRBJ1-6; D is uncertain. The CDR3 is 13 amino acids. V lost 2 bases, J lost 10 bases, and 12 bases lay in between. Germline V gives CDR1 GTSNPN, CDR2 SVGIG (reference sequence). The CDR3 reads CAWSLRERSPLHF. The CDR3 DNA sequence: TGTGCCTGGAGTCTAAGGGAGAGGTCACCCCTCCACTTT.

J is TRBJ2-2 and V is TRBV4-1, with 10 bases that match TRBD2. The CDR3 loop spans 17 amino acids. Germline V gene sequence: CDR1 MGHRA, CDR2 YSYEKL. The ends lost 1 base at V and 1 base at J; junction bases unmatched: 3. Written as DNA, the CDR3 is TGCGCCAGCAGCCAAGGGGCTAGCGGGAGGAACACCGGGGAGCTGTTTTTT. Translating gives CASSQGASGRNTGELFF.

The rearrangement uses TRBV4-2 and TRBJ1-2, with a possible D match to TRBD1 (5 bases). Germline lookup yields CDR1 LGHNA and CDR2 YNFKEQ. CDR3 length equals 14 residues. Trimming left V 0 bases short and J 3 bases short, with 8 bases between. The CDR3 sequence: CASSQDPGDYGYTF. For the CDR3, the DNA is TGTGCCAGCAGCCAAGATCCGGGGGACTATGGCTACACCTTC.

This sequence joins TRBV6-5 and TRBJ1-5; D might be TRBD1 (5 bases). The CDR3 sequence is 15 residues long. Germline values: CDR1 MNHEY, CDR2 SVGAGI. Trimming took 2 bases from V and 0 from J, leaving 8 bases between them. The CDR3 sequence: CASSYRGFSNQPQHF. In nucleotides, the CDR3 is TGTGCCAGCAGTTACCGGGGGTTTAGCAATCAGCCCCAGCATTTT.

For this clone: The sample carries other DNA sequences with the same CDR3. The chain has TRBV30 and TRBJ1-5, with D uncertain. The V gene lost 2 bases and the J gene lost 2 bases, with 7 bases spanning the gap. The length of the CDR3 is 13 residues. Germline V CDR1 and CDR2: GTSNPN, SVGIG (reference sequence). Here the CDR3 reads CAWSPGGNQPQHF. CDR3 nucleotides: TGTGCCTGGAGTCCGGGAGGCAATCAGCCCCAGCATTTT.

In this sample, this clone turned up a few times. The rearrangement uses TRBV27 and TRBJ2-7, with D possibly matching TRBD1 (6 bases). V lost 6 bases and J 2 bases, leaving 14 bases between the germline ends. The germline V gene encodes CDR1 MNHEY and CDR2 SMNVEV (reference sequence). This CDR3 has 14 amino acids. This chain's CDR3 is CASRDKGVTYEQYF. The CDR3 DNA is TGTGCCAGCAGAGACAAGGGGGTTACCTACGAGCAGTACTTC.

This chain uses TRBV4-1 with TRBJ1-2; D may be TRBD1 (6 bases). The germline gives CDR1 MGHRA, CDR2 YSYEKL. V was pared by 0 bases and J by 3 bases, with 14 bases between. The CDR3 length is 16 residues. The CDR3 here is CASSQDRSTGHYGYTF. CDR3 nucleotide sequence: TGCGCCAGCAGCCAAGATCGGTCGACAGGACACTATGGCTACACCTTC.

The chain is built from TRBV27 and TRBJ2-1, with D perhaps TRBD2 (6 bases). CDR3 length: 14 residues. V was cut by 0 bases and J by 3 bases, with 6 bases left in between. CDR1 is MNHEY, CDR2 SMNVEV, per germline (reference sequence). This CDR3 reads CASSLSEGYNEQFF. The CDR3 DNA reads TGTGCCAGCAGTTTATCGGAGGGCTACAATGAGCAGTTCTTC.

The rearrangement uses TRBV3-1 (or the pseudogene TRBV3-2) and TRBJ2-1, with TRBD1 identical over 9 bases. Germline loops: CDR1 LGHDT, CDR2 YNNKEL (reference sequence). With 1 base clipped from V and 10 bases from J, the junction kept 8 bases outside the gene matches. The CDR3 spans 15 residues. The CDR3 protein is CASSQGPGTGREQFF. The CDR3 DNA follows: TGTGCCAGCAGCCAAGGGCCCGGGACAGGGAGAGAGCAGTTCTTC.

This chain uses TRBV4-1 with TRBJ2-3; TRBD2 matches at 11 bases. This CDR3 has 20 amino acids. From germline, CDR1 is MGHRA and CDR2 YSYEKL. V lost 1 base and J lost 8; bases outside the gene matches: 20. The CDR3 sequence: CASSQGLRLLAGASQGTQYF. CDR3 nucleotide sequence: TGCGCCAGCAGCCAAGGTCTTCGCCTACTAGCGGGAGCGAGTCAGGGTACGCAGTATTTT.

The chain recombines TRBV10-3 with TRBJ2-3; 9 bases are a match to TRBD2. Germline CDR1 ENHRY, CDR2 SYGVKD. With V trimmed by 5 bases and J by 0 bases, 3 bases remained unmatched. This CDR3 is 15 amino acids long. The CDR3 nucleotides read TGTGCCATCAGTCCTAGCGGGACTAGCACAGATACGCAGTATTTT. It specifies CAISPSGTSTDTQYF.

The CDR3 loop reads CASRGQGGGYTF. The CDR3 DNA is TGTGCCAGCAGGGGACAGGGCGGTGGCTACACCTTC. The rearrangement uses TRBV6-5 and TRBJ1-2; 9 bases fit TRBD1. The CDR3 totals 12 residues. V lost 6 bases to trimming and J lost 7 bases; unmatched junction nucleotides: 3. Germline V gene sequence: CDR1 MNHEY, CDR2 SVGAGI.

The rearrangement links TRBV12-3 or TRBV12-4 to TRBJ2-1, with a weak D call TRBD2 (5 bases). V lost 7 bases and J lost 7, with 11 bases in between. There are 12 residues in the CDR3. The CDR3 here is CASTILGNEQFF. The CDR3 DNA follows: TGTGCCAGCACTATACTAGGGAATGAGCAGTTCTTC.

This chain joins TRBV4-1 and TRBJ2-2; 9 bases fit TRBD2. Trimming took 4 bases from V and 3 from J; bases not matched to a gene: 3. Germline CDR1 is MGHRA and CDR2 is YSYEKL. The CDR3 covers 15 residues. This CDR3 is CASSLREGDTGELFF. In DNA form, the CDR3 reads TGCGCCAGCAGCCTGCGGGAGGGCGACACCGGGGAGCTGTTTTTT.

This chain uses TRBV7-8 with TRBJ2-4; 9 positions match TRBD1. This CDR3 has 15 residues. In germline, CDR1 is SGHVS, CDR2 FQNEAQ. V lost 5 bases to trimming and J lost 6 bases; unmatched junction nucleotides: 8. The DNA of the CDR3 is TGTGCCAGCAGCCCCTGGGGGGACAGGGTAAACATTCAGTACTTC. This encodes CASSPWGDRVNIQYF.

The chain is built from TRBV7-8 and TRBJ1-3; 7 bases are shared with TRBD1. Germline lookup yields CDR1 SGHVS and CDR2 FQNEAQ. The V segment lost 0 bases and the J segment 2 bases; nucleotides outside the gene matches: 7. The CDR3 is made up of 17 amino acids. CDR3 sequence reads: CASSLAARGTPGNTIYF. CDR3 sequence (DNA): TGTGCCAGCAGCTTAGCGGCCAGGGGGACTCCTGGAAACACCATATATTTT.